This T cell receptor beta chain was identified in a study of blood T cell repertoires in COVID-19 (dated by TCRdb to 2020 to 2022). Notes on the research overall: Collaborator samples came from the United States, Italy and Spain and covered acute and convalescent phases of COVID-19. The prospective study material was composed of cDNA or gDNA derived from T cells, B-cell-depleted T cells, or PBMCs. Deeply sampled blood TCRbeta repertoires from subjects exposed to, actively infected with, or recovered from COVID-19 were included in the dataset. The repertoires were released in a freely available public database intended as a resource for research on the immune response to SARS-CoV-2. Samples came from the ongoing ImmuneRACE study (first 160 participants) plus 1,254 subjects from 6 global collaborators. Nearly every sample came with metadata listing a de-identified subject ID, COVID-19 status, age in years and sex. Where available, HLA class I and class II types were taken from metadata supplied by the sample provider and were not determined by assay-based typing. What the authors observed across the whole study: The amount of clinical and demographic metadata varied by source and participant and was provided uncurated.

Per the germline V gene, SNHLY is the CDR1 and FYNNEI is the CDR2. The CDR3 covers 14 residues, taking in both the cysteine and the phenylalanine. Of all the DNA, just the CDR3 is kept, 42 bases in frame from base 1. V and J lose 4 bases and 0 bases, and a span of 9 bases separates them. One collaborating source in Seattle enrolled patients during active infection and followed them longitudinally through the course of disease. The collaborating institutions used their own protocols to collect whole blood in K2EDTA tubes. Collaborator samples were shipped for TCRbeta analysis as frozen whole blood, isolated PBMCs, or DNA extracted from either sample type. TCRbeta CDR3 regions were amplified from genomic DNA using the immunoSEQ Assay, a bias-controlled multiplex PCR. The authors' pipeline ran thus. Nucleated cell counts per sample were estimated from amplification of reference gene primers within the assay. To quantify the absolute abundance of each unique TCRbeta CDR3 rearrangement, sequence reads were collapsed and filtered. For each sample, productive Simpson clonality was calculated as the square root of Simpson's diversity index over productive rearrangements. TCRdb mirrors the immuneACCESS table, restricted to in-frame sequences. Some clones are absent from its copies; in checked studies, under half trace to an unresolved V gene, and the reason for the others is unknown. That table supplies the V and J calls and clone size; D and trimming were determined from the DNA. This sample lists fewer than 300,000 clones; 65% to 90% were detected once. In total, the top ten clones hold around 10% of the sample.

This clone was recorded only once. Its antigen is not yet known. No base quality information exists; no much larger clone differs at one position. This clonotype was sampled from a man aged 50-59 years with COVID-19, enrolled during active disease. The V and J segments used are TRBV2 and TRBJ1-2, with no D gene named confidently. The sequencing sample was made of peripheral blood. The CDR3 corresponds to CASSAEAANYGYTF. The nucleotides are TGTGCCAGCAGTGCAGAGGCTGCTAACTATGGCTACACCTTC.